These T cell receptor beta chains were read from a single sample in a study of vaccination and CD4 T cells after COVID-19. These TCRs' antigens remain unknown. Each CDR3 protein gets one entry after TCRdb re-called the PCR reads with MiXCR. There are about 8,000 distinct CDR3 sequences in the sample; about half occur only once, and 34% lies in the top ten. Sequenced material: CD4+ T cells from blood, cultured in vitro. Receptor source: a human donor who had recovered from COVID-19. Both conserved end residues are part of each CDR3. The D gene is left open where the match is weak. Some rows mark clone size as missing; the rest say once, few, many or name a class of expanded clone.

abundance: -; j_gene: TRBJ2-1; d_gene: -; v_gene: TRBV6-2/TRBV6-3; CDR3aa: CASSLDRTSTNF; CDR3nt: TGTGCCAGCAGCCTGGACCGGACCTCAACCAACTTC
abundance: -; j_gene: TRBJ2-3; d_gene: -; v_gene: TRBV19; CDR3aa: CASRSGDTQYF; CDR3nt: TGTGCCAGTAGGTCGGGCGATACGCAGTATTTT
abundance: -; j_gene: TRBJ1-5; d_gene: -; v_gene: TRBV6-2/TRBV6-3; CDR3aa: CASSYAYPGRNQPQHF; CDR3nt: TGTGCCAGCAGTTACGCGTACCCGGGACGCAATCAGCCCCAGCATTTT
abundance: few; j_gene: TRBJ1-5; d_gene: -; v_gene: TRBV2; CDR3aa: CASSDFRNQPQHF; CDR3nt: TGTGCCAGCAGTGACTTTCGTAATCAGCCCCAGCATTTT
abundance: -; j_gene: TRBJ1-2; d_gene: -; v_gene: TRBV30; CDR3aa: CAWRGAMGFYGYTF; CDR3nt: TGTGCCTGGAGGGGCGCCATGGGGTTCTATGGCTACACCTTC
abundance: once; j_gene: TRBJ2-7; d_gene: -; v_gene: TRBV20-1; CDR3aa: CSASSGFEQYF; CDR3nt: TGCAGTGCTAGCAGTGGGTTCGAGCAGTACTTC
abundance: once; j_gene: TRBJ2-3; d_gene: -; v_gene: TRBV7-8; CDR3aa: CASSLARSVTDTQYF; CDR3nt: TGTGCCAGCAGCTTAGCGCGTAGCGTCACAGATACGCAGTATTTT
abundance: few; j_gene: TRBJ1-2; d_gene: -; v_gene: TRBV6-1; CDR3aa: CASSDYDYGYTF; CDR3nt: TGTGCCAGCAGTGACTACGACTATGGCTACACCTTC
abundance: few; j_gene: TRBJ1-2; d_gene: -; v_gene: TRBV15; CDR3aa: CATSRDSNYGYTF; CDR3nt: TGTGCCACCAGCAGGGACAGTAACTATGGCTACACCTTC
abundance: -; j_gene: TRBJ1-6; d_gene: -; v_gene: TRBV6-1; CDR3aa: CASTSFGQSSPLHF; CDR3nt: TGTGCCAGCACCTCCTTCGGACAGTCTTCACCCCTCCACTTT
abundance: -; j_gene: TRBJ2-7; d_gene: -; v_gene: TRBV7-2; CDR3aa: CASSLGAYEQYF; CDR3nt: TGTGCCAGCAGCTTAGGGGCCTACGAGCAGTACTTC
abundance: -; j_gene: TRBJ2-7; d_gene: -; v_gene: TRBV5-4; CDR3aa: CASSPEEGGHEQYF; CDR3nt: TGTGCCAGCAGCCCCGAAGAGGGGGGCCACGAGCAGTACTTC
abundance: -; j_gene: TRBJ2-3; d_gene: TRBD1; v_gene: TRBV7-8; CDR3aa: CASSSRPGTGVSFPDTQYF; CDR3nt: TGTGCCAGCAGCTCCCGTCCCGGGACAGGGGTTTCCTTCCCAGATACGCAGTATTTT
abundance: -; j_gene: TRBJ2-7; d_gene: -; v_gene: TRBV6-2/TRBV6-3; CDR3aa: CASSGTSWTVPPPVSEQYF; CDR3nt: TGTGCCAGCAGTGGGACCTCCTGGACAGTCCCTCCTCCGGTCTCCGAGCAGTACTTC
abundance: -; j_gene: TRBJ2-3; d_gene: -; v_gene: TRBV9; CDR3aa: CASSARGTAPIIGDTQYF; CDR3nt: TGTGCCAGCAGCGCGCGGGGGACAGCCCCGATTATCGGGGATACGCAGTATTTT
abundance: -; j_gene: TRBJ2-7; d_gene: -; v_gene: TRBV19; CDR3aa: CASSLPTSYEQYF; CDR3nt: TGTGCCAGTAGTCTCCCCACCTCCTACGAGCAGTACTTC
abundance: -; j_gene: TRBJ2-6; d_gene: -; v_gene: TRBV6-2/TRBV6-3; CDR3aa: CASSYSLGAPGANVLTF; CDR3nt: TGTGCCAGCAGTTACTCGCTCGGGGCGCCAGGGGCCAACGTCCTGACTTTC
abundance: -; j_gene: TRBJ2-4; d_gene: -; v_gene: TRBV6-2/TRBV6-3; CDR3aa: CASSPGWSGNIQYF; CDR3nt: TGTGCCAGCAGCCCGGGTTGGTCTGGAAACATTCAGTACTTC
abundance: -; j_gene: TRBJ2-2; d_gene: TRBD1; v_gene: TRBV30; CDR3aa: CACPGDRGVTGELFF; CDR3nt: TGTGCCTGCCCCGGGGACAGGGGGGTCACCGGGGAGCTGTTTTTT
abundance: few; j_gene: TRBJ2-5; d_gene: -; v_gene: TRBV20-1; CDR3aa: CSVGHGETQYF; CDR3nt: TGCAGTGTAGGACATGGCGAGACCCAGTACTTC
abundance: few; j_gene: TRBJ2-3; d_gene: TRBD2; v_gene: TRBV15; CDR3aa: CATRARFGLAGSTDTQYF; CDR3nt: TGTGCCACCAGGGCCCGATTTGGACTAGCGGGTAGCACAGATACGCAGTATTTT
abundance: few; j_gene: TRBJ1-5; d_gene: -; v_gene: TRBV27; CDR3aa: CASRPRQAFNQPQHF; CDR3nt: TGTGCCAGCAGACCGCGACAGGCTTTCAATCAGCCCCAGCATTTT
abundance: few; j_gene: TRBJ1-2; d_gene: -; v_gene: TRBV6-2/TRBV6-3; CDR3aa: CASRATVYGYTF; CDR3nt: TGTGCCAGCCGAGCGACAGTCTATGGCTACACCTTC
abundance: few; j_gene: TRBJ2-3; d_gene: TRBD2; v_gene: TRBV24-1; CDR3aa: CATSDPDSYAGGREDTQYF; CDR3nt: TGTGCCACCAGTGATCCAGATTCATATGCGGGAGGGCGGGAAGATACGCAGTATTTT
abundance: -; j_gene: TRBJ2-1; d_gene: -; v_gene: TRBV11-3; CDR3aa: CASSLGSWYNEQFF; CDR3nt: TGTGCCAGCAGCTTAGGTAGTTGGTACAATGAGCAGTTCTTC
abundance: -; j_gene: TRBJ1-2; d_gene: -; v_gene: TRBV6-1; CDR3aa: CASSAQGPGIKYTF; CDR3nt: TGTGCCAGCAGTGCTCAGGGGCCCGGGATTAAGTACACCTTC
abundance: -; j_gene: TRBJ2-3; d_gene: TRBD1; v_gene: TRBV7-8; CDR3aa: CASSPGQDFTDTQYF; CDR3nt: TGTGCCAGCAGCCCGGGACAGGATTTCACAGATACGCAGTATTTT
abundance: -; j_gene: TRBJ1-1; d_gene: TRBD1; v_gene: TRBV24-1; CDR3aa: CATSDRTGAEAFF; CDR3nt: TGTGCCACCAGTGACAGGACAGGGGCTGAAGCTTTCTTT
abundance: -; j_gene: TRBJ2-3; d_gene: -; v_gene: TRBV12-3/TRBV12-4; CDR3aa: CASRYADTQYF; CDR3nt: TGTGCCAGCCGTTATGCGGATACGCAGTATTTT
abundance: -; j_gene: TRBJ2-3; d_gene: TRBD2; v_gene: TRBV6-2/TRBV6-3; CDR3aa: CASSYLGPSGNTQYF; CDR3nt: TGTGCCAGCAGTTACTTGGGCCCTAGCGGTAATACGCAGTATTTT